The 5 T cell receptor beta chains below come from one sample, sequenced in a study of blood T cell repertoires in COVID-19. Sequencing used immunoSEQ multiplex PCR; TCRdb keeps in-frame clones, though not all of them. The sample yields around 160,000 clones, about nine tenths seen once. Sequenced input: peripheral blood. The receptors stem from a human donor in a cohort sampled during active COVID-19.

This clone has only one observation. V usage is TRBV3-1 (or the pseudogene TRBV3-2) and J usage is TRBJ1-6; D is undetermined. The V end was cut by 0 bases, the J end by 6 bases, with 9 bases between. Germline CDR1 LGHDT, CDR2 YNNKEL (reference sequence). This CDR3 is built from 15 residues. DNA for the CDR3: TGTGCCAGCAGCCAAGATCCCAGGTTTAATTCACCCCTCCACTTT. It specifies CASSQDPRFNSPLHF.

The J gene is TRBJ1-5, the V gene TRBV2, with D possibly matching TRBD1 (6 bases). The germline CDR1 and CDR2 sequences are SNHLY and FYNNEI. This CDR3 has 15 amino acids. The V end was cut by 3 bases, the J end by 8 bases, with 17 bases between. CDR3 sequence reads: CASSDPFDRYKPQHF. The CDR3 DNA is TGTGCCAGCAGTGACCCGTTCGACAGGTACAAGCCCCAGCATTTT.

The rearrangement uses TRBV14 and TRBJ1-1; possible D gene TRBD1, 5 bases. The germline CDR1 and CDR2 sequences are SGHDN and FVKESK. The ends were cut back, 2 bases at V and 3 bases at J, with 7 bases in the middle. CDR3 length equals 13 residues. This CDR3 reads CASSQQGYTEAFF. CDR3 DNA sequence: TGTGCCAGCAGCCAACAGGGATACACTGAAGCTTTCTTT. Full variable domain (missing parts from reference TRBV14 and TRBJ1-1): EAGVTQFPSHSVIEKGQTVTLRCDPISGHDNLYWYRRVMGKEIKFLLHFVKESKQDESGMPNNRFLAERTGGTYSTLKVQPAELEDSGVYFCASSQQGYTEAFFGQGTRLTVV.

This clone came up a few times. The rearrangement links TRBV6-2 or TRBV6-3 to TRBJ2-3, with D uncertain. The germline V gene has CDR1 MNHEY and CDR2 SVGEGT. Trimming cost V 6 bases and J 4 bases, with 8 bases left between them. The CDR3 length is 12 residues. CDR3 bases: TGTGCCAGCAGCCCGACTGCAGATACGCAGTATTTT. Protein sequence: CASSPTADTQYF.

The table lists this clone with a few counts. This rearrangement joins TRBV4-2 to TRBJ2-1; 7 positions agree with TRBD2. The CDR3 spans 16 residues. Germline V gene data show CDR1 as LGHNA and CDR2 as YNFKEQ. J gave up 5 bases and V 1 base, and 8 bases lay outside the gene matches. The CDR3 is CASSQAKGLADNEQFF. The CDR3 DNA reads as TGTGCCAGCAGCCAAGCCAAAGGGCTAGCGGACAATGAGCAGTTCTTC.